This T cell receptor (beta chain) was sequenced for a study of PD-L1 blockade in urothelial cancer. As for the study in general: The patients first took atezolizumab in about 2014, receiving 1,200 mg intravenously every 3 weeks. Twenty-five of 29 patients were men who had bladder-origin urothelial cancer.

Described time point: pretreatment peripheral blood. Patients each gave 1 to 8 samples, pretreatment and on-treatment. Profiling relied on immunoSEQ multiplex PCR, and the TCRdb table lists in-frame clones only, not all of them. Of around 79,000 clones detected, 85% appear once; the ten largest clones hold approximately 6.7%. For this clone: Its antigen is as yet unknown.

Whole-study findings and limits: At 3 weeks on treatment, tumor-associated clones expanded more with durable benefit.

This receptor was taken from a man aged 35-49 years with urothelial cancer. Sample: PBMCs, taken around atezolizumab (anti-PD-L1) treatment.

The CDR3 reads CASSLIQLGVYNEQFF. In DNA, the CDR3 is TGTGCCAGCAGCTTAATACAGTTGGGAGTTTACAATGAGCAGTTCTTC. This chain joins TRBV7-9 and TRBJ2-1, with D possibly TRBD2 on 5 matching bases. Germline assignment: CDR1 SEHNR and CDR2 FQNEAQ (reference sequence). The germline V and J ends were trimmed by 2 bases and 4 bases, with 15 bases remaining between them. The CDR3 consists of 16 residues.